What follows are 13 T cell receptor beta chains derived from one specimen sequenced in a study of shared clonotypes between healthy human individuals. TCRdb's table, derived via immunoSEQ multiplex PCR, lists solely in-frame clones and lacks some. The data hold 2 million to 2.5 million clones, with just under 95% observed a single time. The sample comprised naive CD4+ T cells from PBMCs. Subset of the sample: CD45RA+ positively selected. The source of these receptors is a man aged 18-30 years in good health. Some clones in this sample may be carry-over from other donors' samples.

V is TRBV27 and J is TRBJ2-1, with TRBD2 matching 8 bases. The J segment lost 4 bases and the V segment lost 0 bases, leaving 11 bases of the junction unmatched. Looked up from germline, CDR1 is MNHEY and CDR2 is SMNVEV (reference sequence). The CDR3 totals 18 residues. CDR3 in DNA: TGTGCCAGCAGTTTATCTTCGCGGGGCGGGAGGCCATACAATGAGCAGTTCTTC. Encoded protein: CASSLSSRGGRPYNEQFF.

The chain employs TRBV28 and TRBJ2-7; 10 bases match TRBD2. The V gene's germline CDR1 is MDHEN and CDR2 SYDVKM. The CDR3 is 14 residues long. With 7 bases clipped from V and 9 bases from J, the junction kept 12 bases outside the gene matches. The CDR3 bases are TGTGCCAGCACCACATCAGTAGCGGGAGGTAGGCAGTACTTC. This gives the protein CASTTSVAGGRQYF.

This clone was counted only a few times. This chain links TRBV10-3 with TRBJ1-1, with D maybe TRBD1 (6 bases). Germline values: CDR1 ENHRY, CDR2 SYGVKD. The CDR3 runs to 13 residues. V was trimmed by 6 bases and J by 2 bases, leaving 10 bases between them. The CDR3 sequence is CAIREQGNTEAFF. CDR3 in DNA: TGTGCCATCAGGGAACAGGGTAACACTGAAGCTTTCTTT.

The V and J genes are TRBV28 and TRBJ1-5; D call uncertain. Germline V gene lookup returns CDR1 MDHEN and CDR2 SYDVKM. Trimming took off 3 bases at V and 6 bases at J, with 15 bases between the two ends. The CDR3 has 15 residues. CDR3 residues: CASSFAGLGGQPQHF. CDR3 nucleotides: TGTGCCAGCAGTTTTGCGGGCCTTGGCGGTCAGCCCCAGCATTTT.

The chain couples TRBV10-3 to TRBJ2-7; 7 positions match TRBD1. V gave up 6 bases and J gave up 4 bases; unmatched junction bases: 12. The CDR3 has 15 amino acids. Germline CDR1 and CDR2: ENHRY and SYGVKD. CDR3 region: CAISDRAEIRYEQYF. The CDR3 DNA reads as TGTGCCATCAGCGACAGGGCGGAGATAAGGTACGAGCAGTACTTC.

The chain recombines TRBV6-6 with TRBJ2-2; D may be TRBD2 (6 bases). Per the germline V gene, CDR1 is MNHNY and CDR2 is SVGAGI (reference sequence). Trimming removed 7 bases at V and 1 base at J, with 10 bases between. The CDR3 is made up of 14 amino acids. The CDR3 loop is CASNNGGNTGELFF. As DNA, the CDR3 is TGTGCCAGCAATAACGGGGGGAACACCGGGGAGCTGTTTTTT.

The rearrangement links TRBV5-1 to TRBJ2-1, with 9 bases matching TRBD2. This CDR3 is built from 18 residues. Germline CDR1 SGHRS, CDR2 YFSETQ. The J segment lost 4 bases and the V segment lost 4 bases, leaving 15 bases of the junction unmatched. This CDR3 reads CASSESSGKHTPYNEQFF. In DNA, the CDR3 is TGCGCCAGCAGCGAGTCTAGCGGGAAACATACGCCTTACAATGAGCAGTTCTTC.

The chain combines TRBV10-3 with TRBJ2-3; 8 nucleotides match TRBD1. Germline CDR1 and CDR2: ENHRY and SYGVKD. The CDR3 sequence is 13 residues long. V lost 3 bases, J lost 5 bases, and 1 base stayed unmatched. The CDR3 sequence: CAISEQGEDTQYF. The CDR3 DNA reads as TGTGCCATCAGTGAACAGGGGGAAGATACGCAGTATTTT.

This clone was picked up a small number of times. The CDR3 DNA reads TGTGCCAGTAGTCCTCAGGCAGGATTGAACACTGAAGCTTTCTTT. This encodes CASSPQAGLNTEAFF. J is TRBJ1-1 and V is TRBV19; D is ambiguous. In germline, CDR1 is LNHDA, CDR2 SQIVND (reference sequence). CDR3 length: 15 amino acids. Trimming shortened V by 5 bases and J by 0 bases, and 13 bases separated the two germline ends. Complete variable domain (other parts from reference TRBV19 and TRBJ1-1): DGGITQSPKYLFRKEGQNVTLSCEQNLNHDAMYWYRQDPGQGLRLIYYSQIVNDFQKGDIAEGYSVSREKKESFPLTVTSAQKNPTAFYLCASSPQAGLNTEAFFGQGTRLTVV.

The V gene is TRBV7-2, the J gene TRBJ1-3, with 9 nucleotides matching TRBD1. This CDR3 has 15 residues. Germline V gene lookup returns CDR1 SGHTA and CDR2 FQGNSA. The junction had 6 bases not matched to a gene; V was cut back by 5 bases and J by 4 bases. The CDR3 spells CASSPGQGLGNTIYF. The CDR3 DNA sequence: TGTGCCAGCAGCCCGGGACAGGGACTAGGAAACACCATATATTTT.

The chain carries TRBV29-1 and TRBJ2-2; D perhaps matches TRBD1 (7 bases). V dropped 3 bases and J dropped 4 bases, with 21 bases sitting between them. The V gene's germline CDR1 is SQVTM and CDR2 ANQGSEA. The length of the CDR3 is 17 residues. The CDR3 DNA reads TGCAGCGTTGAGGATCGGGGGAAGACAGGGAGCACCGGGGAGCTGTTTTTT. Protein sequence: CSVEDRGKTGSTGELFF.

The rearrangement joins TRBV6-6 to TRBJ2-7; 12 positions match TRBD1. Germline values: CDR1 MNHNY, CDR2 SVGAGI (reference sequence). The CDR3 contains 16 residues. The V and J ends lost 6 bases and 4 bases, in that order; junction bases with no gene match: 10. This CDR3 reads CASSFLSGQGAYEQYF. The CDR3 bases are TGTGCCAGCAGCTTCTTATCGGGACAGGGGGCGTACGAGCAGTACTTC.

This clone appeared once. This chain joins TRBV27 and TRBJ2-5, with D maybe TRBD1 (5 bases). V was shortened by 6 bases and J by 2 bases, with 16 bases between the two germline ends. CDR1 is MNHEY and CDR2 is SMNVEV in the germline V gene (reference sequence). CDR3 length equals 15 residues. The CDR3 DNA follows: TGTGCCAGCAGCACCGCCCGCACAGGTCAAGAGACCCAGTACTTC. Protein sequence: CASSTARTGQETQYF.